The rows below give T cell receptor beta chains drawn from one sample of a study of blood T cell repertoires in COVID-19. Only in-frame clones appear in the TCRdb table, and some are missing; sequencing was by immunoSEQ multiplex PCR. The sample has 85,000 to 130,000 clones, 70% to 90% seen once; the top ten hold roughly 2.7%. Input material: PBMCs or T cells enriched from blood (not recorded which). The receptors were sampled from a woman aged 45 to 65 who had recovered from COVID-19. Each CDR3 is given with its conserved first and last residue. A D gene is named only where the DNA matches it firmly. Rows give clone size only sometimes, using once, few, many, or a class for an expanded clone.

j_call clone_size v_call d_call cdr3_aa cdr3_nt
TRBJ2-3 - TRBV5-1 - CASSAQEPTKDTQYF TGCGCCAGCAGTGCGCAGGAGCCGACTAAGGATACGCAGTATTTT
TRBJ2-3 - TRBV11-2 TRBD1 CASSKGRGQSSPDTQYF TGTGCCAGCAGCAAAGGACGGGGACAGTCAAGCCCAGATACGCAGTATTTT
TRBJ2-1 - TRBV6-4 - CASSETGGYNEQFF TGTGCCAGCAGTGAAACCGGCGGCTACAATGAGCAGTTCTTC
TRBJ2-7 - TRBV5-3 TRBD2 CARSFSGSSYEQYF TGTGCCAGAAGCTTTAGCGGGAGCTCCTACGAGCAGTACTTC
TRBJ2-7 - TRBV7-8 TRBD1 CASSQTGDSYEQYF TGTGCCAGCAGCCAGACAGGGGATTCCTACGAGCAGTACTTC
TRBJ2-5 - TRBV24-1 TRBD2 CATHGGRAVLQETQYF TGTGCCACCCATGGGGGGAGGGCAGTCCTTCAAGAGACCCAGTACTTC
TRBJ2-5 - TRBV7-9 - CASSLGGHQYF TGTGCCAGCAGCTTAGGAGGGCACCAGTACTTC
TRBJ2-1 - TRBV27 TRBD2 CASSPTGTSSIEQFF TGTGCCAGCAGTCCAACCGGGACTAGTTCCATCGAGCAGTTCTTC
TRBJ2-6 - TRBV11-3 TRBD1 CASSSQGAGANVLTF TGTGCCAGCAGCTCGCAGGGGGCTGGGGCCAACGTCCTGACTTTC
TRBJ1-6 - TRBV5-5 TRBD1 CASSRYSGGRGSSYNSPLHF TGTGCCAGCAGCCGATACTCAGGGGGCAGGGGGAGCTCCTATAATTCACCCCTCCACTTT
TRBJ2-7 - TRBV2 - CASSTSGSPYEQYF TGTGCCAGCAGCACATCAGGGTCCCCCTACGAGCAGTACTTC
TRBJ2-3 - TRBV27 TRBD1 CASSFFRGRPDTQYF TGTGCCAGCAGTTTCTTCAGGGGGCGCCCAGATACGCAGTATTTT
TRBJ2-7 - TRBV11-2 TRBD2 CASSWPGSGGSYEQYF TGTGCCAGCAGCTGGCCTGGGAGCGGGGGATCCTACGAGCAGTACTTC
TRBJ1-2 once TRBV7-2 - CASSLGAGHYGYTF TGTGCCAGCAGCTTAGGGGCCGGTCACTATGGCTACACCTTC
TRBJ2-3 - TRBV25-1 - CASSEYGREGLLSDTQYF TGTGCCAGCAGTGAATATGGTCGGGAAGGACTGCTTTCAGATACGCAGTATTTT
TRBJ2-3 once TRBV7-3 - CASSSGGTDTQYF TGTGCCAGCAGCTCAGGTGGCACAGATACGCAGTATTTT
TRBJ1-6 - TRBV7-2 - CASSLVSSNSPLHF TGTGCCAGCAGCTTAGTCAGTTCTAATTCACCCCTCCACTTT
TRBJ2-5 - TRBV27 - CASSLSQGGETQYF TGTGCCAGCAGTTTAAGTCAGGGAGGAGAGACCCAGTACTTC
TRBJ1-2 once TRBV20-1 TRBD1 CSASSQGAYYGYTF TGCAGTGCTAGTAGCCAGGGGGCTTACTATGGCTACACCTTC
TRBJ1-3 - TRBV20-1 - CSASKGNTIYF TGCAGTGCTAGTAAGGGGAACACCATATATTTT
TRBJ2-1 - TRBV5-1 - CASSFAPESDIEQFF TGCGCCAGCAGCTTCGCCCCGGAATCCGACATTGAGCAGTTCTTC
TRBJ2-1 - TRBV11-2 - CASSLIRQTARQFF TGTGCCAGCAGCTTAATCAGGCAAACGGCACGGCAGTTCTTC
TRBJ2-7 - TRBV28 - CASQQGAYEQYF TGTGCCAGCCAACAGGGAGCCTACGAGCAGTACTTC
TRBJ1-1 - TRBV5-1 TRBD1 CASSLTGANTEAFF TGCGCCAGCAGCTTAACAGGGGCTAACACTGAAGCTTTCTTT
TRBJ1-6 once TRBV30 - CAWSVNRAFSPLHF TGTGCCTGGAGTGTCAACAGGGCGTTTTCACCCCTCCACTTT
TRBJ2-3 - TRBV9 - CASSAITRDTQYF TGTGCCAGCAGCGCCATAACGAGAGATACGCAGTATTTT
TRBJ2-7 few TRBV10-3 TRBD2 CAISGSSGSTHEQYF TGTGCCATCAGTGGCTCTAGCGGGAGTACCCACGAGCAGTACTTC
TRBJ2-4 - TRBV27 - CATTYPTHGILKNIQYF TGTGCCACCACATATCCGACACACGGTATCCTAAAAAACATTCAGTACTTC
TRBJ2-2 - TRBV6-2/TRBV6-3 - CASSYTGRVFF TGTGCCAGCAGTTATACAGGTCGGGTGTTTTTT
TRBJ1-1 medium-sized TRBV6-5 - CASRDTGRTEAFF TGTGCCAGCAGAGACACAGGGCGGACTGAAGCTTTCTTT
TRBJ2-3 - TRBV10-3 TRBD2 CAISASGTITDTQYF TGTGCCATCAGTGCTAGCGGGACGATCACAGATACGCAGTATTTT
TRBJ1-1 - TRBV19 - CASSIDPLNTEAFF TGTGCCAGTAGTATAGATCCTCTGAACACTGAAGCTTTCTTT
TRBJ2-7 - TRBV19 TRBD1 CASGQGSYEQYF TGTGCCAGCGGACAGGGTTCCTACGAGCAGTACTTC
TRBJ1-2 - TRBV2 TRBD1 CASSGQGAQANYGYTF TGTGCCAGCAGTGGACAGGGGGCCCAAGCTAACTATGGCTACACCTTC
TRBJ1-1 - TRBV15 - CATSRDLRGEAEAFF TGTGCCACCAGCAGAGATCTACGGGGTGAGGCTGAAGCTTTCTTT
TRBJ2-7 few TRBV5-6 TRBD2 CASSLEASGREVHEQYF TGTGCCAGCAGCTTGGAGGCTAGCGGGAGAGAGGTCCACGAGCAGTACTTC
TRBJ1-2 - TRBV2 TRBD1 CASSEGRGQDGYTF TGTGCCAGCAGTGAAGGCAGGGGGCAAGATGGCTACACCTTC
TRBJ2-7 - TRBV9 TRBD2 CASSARLAGINEQYF TGTGCCAGCAGCGCCAGACTAGCGGGAATAAACGAGCAGTACTTC
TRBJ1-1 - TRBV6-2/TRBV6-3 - CASSPRGNTEAFF TGTGCCAGCAGTCCACGGGGAAACACTGAAGCTTTCTTT
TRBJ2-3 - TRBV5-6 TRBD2 CASSFGAGVSDTQYF TGTGCCAGCAGCTTCGGGGCGGGAGTCTCAGATACGCAGTATTTT
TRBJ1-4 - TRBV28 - CASSLGLQGEKLFF TGTGCCAGCAGTTTAGGCCTACAGGGTGAAAAACTGTTTTTT
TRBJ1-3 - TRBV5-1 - CASSPGSSGNTIYF TGCGCCAGCAGCCCCGGGAGCTCTGGAAACACCATATATTTT
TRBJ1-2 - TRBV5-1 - CASRGNGYTF TGCGCCAGCCGAGGGAATGGCTACACCTTC
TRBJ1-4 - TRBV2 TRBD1 CASRQTGFNEKLFF TGTGCCAGCAGACAGACAGGGTTTAATGAAAAACTGTTTTTT
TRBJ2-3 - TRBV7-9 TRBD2 CASSLGPSGGTDTQYF TGTGCCAGCAGCTTAGGGCCTAGCGGGGGCACAGATACGCAGTATTTT
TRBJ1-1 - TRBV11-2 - CASSLEAVGTEAFF TGTGCCAGCAGCTTAGAAGCGGTGGGAACTGAAGCTTTCTTT
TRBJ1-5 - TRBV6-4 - CASSAGDSNQPQHF TGTGCCAGCAGCGCAGGGGATAGCAATCAGCCCCAGCATTTT
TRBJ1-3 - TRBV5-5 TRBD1 CASSLSQGQALSGNTIYF TGTGCCAGCAGCTTGTCACAGGGACAGGCTCTCTCTGGAAACACCATATATTTT
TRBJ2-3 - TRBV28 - CASSGGGVPSSTDTQYF TGTGCCAGCAGTGGAGGGGGGGTTCCCTCTAGCACAGATACGCAGTATTTT
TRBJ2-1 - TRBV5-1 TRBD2 CASSLEWGLAGRSSYNEQFF TGCGCCAGCAGCTTGGAGTGGGGACTAGCTGGACGGAGCTCCTACAATGAGCAGTTCTTC
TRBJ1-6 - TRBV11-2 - CASSLAVSPYSYNSPLHF TGTGCCAGCAGCTTAGCAGTTTCCCCTTACTCCTATAATTCACCCCTCCACTTT